The 2 T cell receptor beta chains listed next were all sequenced from one sample in a study of beta chain features in type 1 diabetes. Expressed TCRB transcripts were sequenced because the entire RNA isolate underwent reverse transcription. The method was immunoSEQ multiplex PCR; TCRdb's version includes in-frame clones alone and lacks a portion of them. The sample shows about 160,000 clones, roughly 8.1% of them seen only once. Sequenced sample: central memory CD4+ T cells from blood. These receptor sequences come from a man aged 18 to 30 in good health.

The chain recombines TRBV27 with TRBJ2-3, with TRBD1 as a possible D gene (6 bases). The CDR3 is 14 amino acids. The germline V and J ends were trimmed by 6 bases and 1 base, with 11 bases remaining between them. Germline V gene data show CDR1 as MNHEY and CDR2 as SMNVEV (reference sequence). CDR3 residues: CASSQGWGTDTQYF. The CDR3 region has the DNA TGTGCCAGCAGCCAGGGGTGGGGCACAGATACGCAGTATTTT.

This clone was counted between two and nine times. V gene TRBV7-2 combines with J gene TRBJ2-5, with D tentatively TRBD2 (6 bases). Trimming cost V 3 bases and J 5 bases, with 10 bases left between them. This CDR3 has 13 residues. Germline loops: CDR1 SGHTA, CDR2 FQGNSA. CDR3 nucleotides: TGTGCCAGCAGCTTCGGGGGTTTGGAGACCCAGTACTTC. It encodes CASSFGGLETQYF.